The sequence of this T cell receptor (beta chain) was determined in a study of blood T cell repertoires in COVID-19. About the research overall: Collection of acute and convalescent COVID-19 samples took place in the United States, Italy and Spain. From T cells, B-cell-depleted T cells, or PBMCs came the material, which was cDNA or gDNA.

Germline V CDR1 and CDR2: LNHDA, SQIVND (reference sequence). V was pared by 1 base and J by 4 bases, with 10 bases of the junction left unmatched. The CDR3 sequence is 19 residues long. Authors' methods: Nucleated cell counts were estimated from reference gene primer amplification. TCRdb's table, derived via immunoSEQ multiplex PCR, lists solely in-frame clones and lacks some. V and J calls and clone size follow that table, whereas D and trimming were derived from the DNA. The sample lists about 26,000 clones, 75% to 90% occurring once. This receptor was taken from a human donor in a cohort sampled during active COVID-19. The sequencing sample was made of peripheral blood. This chain uses TRBV19 with TRBJ2-6, with 10 bases fitting TRBD2. The CDR3 loop is CASSIAQAGGPRGANVLTF. The CDR3 DNA reads TGTGCCAGTAGTATAGCCCAAGCGGGAGGGCCGCGAGGGGCCAACGTCCTGACTTTC.